Following are 8 T cell receptor beta chains from one sample sequenced in a study of cytomegalovirus exposure and HLA in healthy donors. Vbeta (60) and Jbeta (13) primers were used in the PCR. Sequencing used immunoSEQ multiplex PCR; TCRdb keeps in-frame clones, though not all of them. Counted here are about 160,000 clones, 65% to 85% occurring once; the ten biggest clones make up 1.3%. The material sequenced was PBMCs. Receptors originate from a man in his fifties in good health and CMV-seropositive.

The V gene is TRBV7-6, the J gene TRBJ2-1, with TRBD2 matching over 7 bases. There are 16 residues in the CDR3. CDR1 is SGHVS and CDR2 is FNYEAQ in the germline V gene. V was pared by 4 bases and J by 0 bases, with 6 bases of the junction left unmatched. The CDR3, as DNA: TGTGCCAGCAGCTCTCTCGGCGGGAGCTCCTACAATGAGCAGTTCTTC. Protein product: CASSSLGGSSYNEQFF. Full variable domain (missing parts from reference TRBV7-6 and TRBJ2-1): GAGVSQSPRYKVTKRGQDVALRCDPISGHVSLYWYRQALGQGPEFLTYFNYEAQQDKSGLPNDRFSAERPEGSISTLTIQRTEQRDSAMYRCASSSLGGSSYNEQFFGPGTRLTVL.

V gene TRBV19 combines with J gene TRBJ1-5; tentatively, D is TRBD1 (5 bases). CDR3 size: 14 residues. V was pared by 6 bases and J by 5 bases, with 14 bases between. Per germline, CDR1 LNHDA and CDR2 SQIVND (reference sequence). CDR3: CASRSGLIDQPQHF. In DNA, the CDR3 is TGTGCCAGTAGGTCGGGACTGATTGATCAGCCCCAGCATTTT. The full variable domain, completed using reference TRBV19 and TRBJ1-5, is DGGITQSPKYLFRKEGQNVTLSCEQNLNHDAMYWYRQDPGQGLRLIYYSQIVNDFQKGDIAEGYSVSREKKESFPLTVTSAQKNPTAFYLCASRSGLIDQPQHFGDGTRLSIL.

The chain couples TRBV5-6 to TRBJ2-5, with TRBD2 matching 7 bases. J gave up 3 bases and V 4 bases, and 9 bases lay outside the gene matches. This CDR3 comprises 15 residues. Germline V gives CDR1 SGHDT, CDR2 YYEEEE. The CDR3 DNA sequence: TGTGCCAGCAGCAGCCCCGGACTAGGAGAAGAGACCCAGTACTTC. This translates into CASSSPGLGEETQYF.

The chain combines TRBV15 with TRBJ1-1; no clear D gene. This CDR3 comprises 12 residues. Trimming took 8 bases from V and 1 from J, leaving 8 bases between them. CDR1 is LNHNV, CDR2 YYDKDF, per germline (reference sequence). CDR3 coding DNA: TGTGCCACCTCACGGGAGAACACTGAAGCTTTCTTT. Translating gives CATSRENTEAFF.

The chain uses TRBV4-2 and TRBJ2-1; perhaps TRBD2 as D (6 bases). The CDR3 extends over 16 amino acids. V lost 1 base, J lost 2 bases, and 12 bases lay in between. Germline V gene data show CDR1 as LGHNA and CDR2 as YNFKEQ. The CDR3 DNA follows: TGTGCCAGCAGCCAAGCCTCTAGCGACGCCTACAATGAGCAGTTCTTC. Translating gives CASSQASSDAYNEQFF.

This clone was seen a single time. The CDR3 coding sequence is TGTGCCAGCATACTAGCGGGAGTCGCAGATACGCAGTATTTT. Amino acid sequence: CASILAGVADTQYF. The chain recombines TRBV7-9 with TRBJ2-3, with TRBD2 matching 11 bases. The CDR3 sequence is 14 residues long. Germline CDR1 reads SEHNR; CDR2 reads FQNEAQ (reference sequence). Losses at the gene ends were 7 bases for V and 4 bases for J; bases not matched to a gene: 4.

The chain carries TRBV4-1 and TRBJ2-7, with TRBD2 identical over 8 bases. Germline CDR1 reads MGHRA; CDR2 reads YSYEKL. V shed 1 base, J shed 1 base, and the junction held 9 bases outside the gene matches. This CDR3 has 17 amino acids. Here the CDR3 DNA reads TGCGCCAGCAGCCAAGGAACGGCGCGGGGGGCTTCCTACGAGCAGTACTTC. Amino acid sequence: CASSQGTARGASYEQYF.

The CDR3 region is CASSMTGSKNIQYF. CDR3 sequence (DNA): TGTGCCAGTAGTATGACGGGGTCCAAAAACATTCAGTACTTC. This chain uses TRBV19 with TRBJ2-4; possible D gene TRBD2, 5 bases. V dropped 3 bases and J dropped 2 bases, with 8 bases sitting between them. The V gene's germline CDR1 is LNHDA and CDR2 SQIVND (reference sequence). The CDR3 sequence is 14 residues long.